This T cell receptor (beta chain) is from a study of T cells in Graves' hyperthyroidism and ophthalmopathy. Germline lookup yields CDR1 MDHEN and CDR2 SYDVKM. The CDR3 consists of 18 residues. Trimming took 1 base from V and 6 from J; bases not matched to a gene: 10. TCR beta CDR3 sequences were amplified from RNA transcripts. The study used the HTBI primer set for a first-round RT-PCR of the TCR CDR3. TCRdb re-derived calls from the multiplex PCR reads in MiXCR, one entry per CDR3 protein. The sample shows 550,000 to 600,000 distinct CDR3 sequences, roughly a sixth of them seen only once. The study enrolled patients aged 18 to 65 with newly diagnosed hyperthyroidism of under 2 months' duration. Pregnant or lactating patients were excluded, as were those with uncontrolled infection or other autoimmune disease. Thyroid ultrasound, orbital computed tomography, clinical symptoms, and serum thyroxine and TRAb underpinned diagnoses.

The J gene is TRBJ2-1, the V gene TRBV28; 12 nucleotides line up with TRBD2. The TCR comes from a woman aged 18-29 years with Graves' hyperthyroidism. The specimen was blood. In DNA, the CDR3 is TGTGCCAGCAGTTTATTACGTCTAGCGGGAGGGCCACGCAATGAGCAGTTCTTC. Protein sequence: CASSLLRLAGGPRNEQFF.